This note documents a single T cell receptor (beta chain) sequence. V lost 0 bases and J lost 1; bases outside the gene matches: 3. This CDR3 spans 16 amino acids. Looked up from germline, CDR1 is KGHSH and CDR2 is LQKENI. These data are taken from a study of blood T cell repertoires in COVID-19. Clones were sequenced by immunoSEQ multiplex PCR, and TCRdb holds only the in-frame ones, with some missing. The sample has 150,000 to 200,000 clones; roughly 77% are singletons. Source material: peripheral blood. The clonotype originates from a human donor in a cohort sampled during active COVID-19. The chain carries TRBV18 and TRBJ1-1; TRBD1 matches at 9 bases. CDR3 sequence: CASSPPTGGRNTEAFF. DNA of the CDR3: TGTGCCAGCTCACCACCCACAGGGGGCCGGAACACTGAAGCTTTCTTT.